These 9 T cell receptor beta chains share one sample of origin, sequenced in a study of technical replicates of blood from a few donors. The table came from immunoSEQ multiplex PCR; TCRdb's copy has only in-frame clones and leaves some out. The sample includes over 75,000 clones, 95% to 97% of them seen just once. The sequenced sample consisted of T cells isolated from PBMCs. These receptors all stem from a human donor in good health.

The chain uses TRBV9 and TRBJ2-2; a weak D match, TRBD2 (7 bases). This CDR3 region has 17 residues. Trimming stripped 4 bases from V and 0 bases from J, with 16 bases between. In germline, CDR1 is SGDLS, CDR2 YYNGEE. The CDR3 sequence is CASSSNGGAPNTGELFF. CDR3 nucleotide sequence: TGTGCCAGCAGCTCCAATGGGGGGGCCCCGAACACCGGGGAGCTGTTTTTT. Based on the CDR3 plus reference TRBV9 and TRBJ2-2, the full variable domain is DSGVTQTPKHLITATGQRVTLRCSPRSGDLSVYWYQQSLDQGLQFLIQYYNGEERAKGNILERFSAQQFPDLHSELNLSSLELGDSALYFCASSSNGGAPNTGELFFGEGSRLTVL.

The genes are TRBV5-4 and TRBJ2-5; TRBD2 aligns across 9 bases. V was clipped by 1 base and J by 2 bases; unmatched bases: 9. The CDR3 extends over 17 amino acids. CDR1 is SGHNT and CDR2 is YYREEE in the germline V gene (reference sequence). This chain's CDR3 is CASSLSPLAGIQETQYF. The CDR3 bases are TGTGCCAGCAGCTTGTCCCCGCTAGCGGGAATACAAGAGACCCAGTACTTC. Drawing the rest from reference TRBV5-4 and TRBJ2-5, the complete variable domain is ETGVTQSPTHLIKTRGQQVTLRCSSQSGHNTVSWYQQALGQGPQFIFQYYREEENGRGNFPPRFSGLQFPNYSSELNVNALELDDSALYLCASSLSPLAGIQETQYFGPGTRLLVL.

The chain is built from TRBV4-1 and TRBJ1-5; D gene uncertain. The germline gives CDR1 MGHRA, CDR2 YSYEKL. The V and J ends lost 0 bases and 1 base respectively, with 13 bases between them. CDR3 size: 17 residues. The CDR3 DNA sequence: TGCGCCAGCAGCCAAGATCCGGGGTTGGGGAGCAATCAGCCCCAGCATTTT. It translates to CASSQDPGLGSNQPQHF.

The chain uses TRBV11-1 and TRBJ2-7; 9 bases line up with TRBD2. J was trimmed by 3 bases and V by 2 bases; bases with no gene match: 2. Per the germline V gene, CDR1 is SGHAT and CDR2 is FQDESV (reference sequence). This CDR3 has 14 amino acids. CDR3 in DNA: TGTGCCAGCAGCTTAAGCGGGGGGATCTACGAGCAGTACTTC. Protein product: CASSLSGGIYEQYF.

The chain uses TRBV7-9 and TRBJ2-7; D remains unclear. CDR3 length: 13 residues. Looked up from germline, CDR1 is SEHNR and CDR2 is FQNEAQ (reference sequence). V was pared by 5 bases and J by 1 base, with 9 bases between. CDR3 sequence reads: CASSPIESYEQYF. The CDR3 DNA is TGTGCCAGCAGCCCTATCGAGTCCTACGAGCAGTACTTC.

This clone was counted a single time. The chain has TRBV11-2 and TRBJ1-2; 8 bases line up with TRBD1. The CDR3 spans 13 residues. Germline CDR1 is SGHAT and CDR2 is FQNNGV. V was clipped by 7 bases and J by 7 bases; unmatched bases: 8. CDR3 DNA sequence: TGTGCCAGCACCGCAACAGGGGGGTCTGGCTACACCTTC. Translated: CASTATGGSGYTF.

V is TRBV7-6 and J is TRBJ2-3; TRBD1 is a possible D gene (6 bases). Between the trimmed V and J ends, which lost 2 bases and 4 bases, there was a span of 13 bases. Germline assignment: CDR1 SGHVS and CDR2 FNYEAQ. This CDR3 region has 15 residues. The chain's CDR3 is CASSLYGGMPDTQYF. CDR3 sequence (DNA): TGTGCCAGCAGCTTATATGGGGGCATGCCAGATACGCAGTATTTT.

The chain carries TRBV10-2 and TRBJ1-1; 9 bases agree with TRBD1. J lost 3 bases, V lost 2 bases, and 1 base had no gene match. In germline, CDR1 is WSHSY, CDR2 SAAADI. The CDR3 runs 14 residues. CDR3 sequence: CASSEGQGYTEAFF. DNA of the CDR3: TGCGCCAGCAGTGAGGGACAGGGGTACACTGAAGCTTTCTTT.

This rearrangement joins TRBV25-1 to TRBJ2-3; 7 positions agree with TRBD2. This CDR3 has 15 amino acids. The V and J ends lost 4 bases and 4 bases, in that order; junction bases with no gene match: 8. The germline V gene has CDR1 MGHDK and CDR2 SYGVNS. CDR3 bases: TGTGCCAGCAGTGCCATAGCGGGCCTCCCAGATACGCAGTATTTT. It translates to CASSAIAGLPDTQYF.